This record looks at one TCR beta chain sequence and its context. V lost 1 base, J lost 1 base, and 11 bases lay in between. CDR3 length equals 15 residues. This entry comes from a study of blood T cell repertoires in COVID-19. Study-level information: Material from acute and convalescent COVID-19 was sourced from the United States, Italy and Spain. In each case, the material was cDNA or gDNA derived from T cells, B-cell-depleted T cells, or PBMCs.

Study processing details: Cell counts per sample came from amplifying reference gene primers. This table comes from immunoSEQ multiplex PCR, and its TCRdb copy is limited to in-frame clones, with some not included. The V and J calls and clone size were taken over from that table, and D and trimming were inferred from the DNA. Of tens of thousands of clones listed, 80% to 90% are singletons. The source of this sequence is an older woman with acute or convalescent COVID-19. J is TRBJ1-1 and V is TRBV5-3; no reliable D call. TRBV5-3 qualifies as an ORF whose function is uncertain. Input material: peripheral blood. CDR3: CARSLRGEGNTEAFF. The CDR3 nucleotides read TGTGCCAGAAGCTTGCGGGGAGAAGGGAACACTGAAGCTTTCTTT.